The 28 T cell receptor beta chains below all came from one sample that was sequenced in a study of CXCR3-negative and CXCR3-positive naive CD8 T cells. Their target antigens are unknown. Regarding the study as a whole: CXCR3-expressing naive cells carried TRB CDR3s more hydrophobic than those of CXCR3-negative naive cells.

All TRB cDNA libraries came from 5' RACE performed with UMI labels. TCRdb re-called the 5' RACE reads and shows each CDR3 protein once, DNA omitted. The data show 150,000 to 180,000 distinct CDR3 sequences, and the top ten clones hold around 0.5%. Material: naive CXCR3+ CD8+ T cells from blood. The subset here: CD45RO-CCR7+CD27+CD95- naive CD8+ T cells expressing CXCR3 (TNR3+). These receptors were obtained from a human donor in good health. Some clones in this sample may be carry-over from other donors' samples.

The chain joins TRBV29-1 to TRBJ1-4; there is no DNA to check the TCRdb D call of TRBD1. The CDR3 runs 14 residues. Germline V gene sequence: CDR1 SQVTM, CDR2 ANQGSEA. CDR3 sequence: CSVVFRDVGEKLFF.

The V gene is TRBV20-1, the J gene TRBJ1-4; absent DNA, TCRdb's TRBD1 call cannot be checked. The CDR3 is 15 residues long. Germline values: CDR1 DFQATT, CDR2 SNEGSKA (reference sequence). CDR3 region: CSAWPLAATNEKLFF.

V and J are TRBV29-1 and TRBJ2-1; the D call from TCRdb, TRBD1, cannot be confirmed without DNA. CDR3 length: 14 amino acids. The germline CDR1 and CDR2 sequences are SQVTM and ANQGSEA. This chain's CDR3 is CSADRQGPYNEQFF.

This chain links TRBV19 with TRBJ1-5; TCRdb names TRBD1, which stays unverified in the absence of DNA. Per the germline V gene, CDR1 is LNHDA and CDR2 is SQIVND (reference sequence). This CDR3 region has 15 residues. CDR3 sequence: CASSIGGLGNQPQHF.

The chain couples TRBV19 to TRBJ2-3; the TRBD2 assignment by TCRdb is unverifiable without DNA. There are 16 residues in the CDR3. The germline CDR1 and CDR2 sequences are LNHDA and SQIVND (reference sequence). Here the CDR3 reads CATTLGLAGFTDTQYF.

The chain carries TRBV28 and TRBJ2-3; TCRdb proposes TRBD1, but this gene call is untestable without DNA. This CDR3 has 15 residues. Germline V gene sequence: CDR1 MDHEN, CDR2 SYDVKM. CDR3 amino acids: CASSAGDRVTDTQYF.

The gene calls are TRBV29-1 and TRBJ2-2. This CDR3 has 12 residues. The V gene's germline CDR1 is SQVTM and CDR2 ANQGSEA. CDR3 residues: CSVVGGTGELFF.

The chain joins TRBV20-1 to TRBJ2-7; the TCRdb D gene call, TRBD2, has no DNA to confirm it. The CDR3 runs 15 residues. From germline, CDR1 is DFQATT and CDR2 SNEGSKA (reference sequence). The CDR3 protein is CSALGPAGTAYEQYF.

The chain has TRBV6-2 or TRBV6-3 and TRBJ1-1; TCRdb selects TRBD1, and the lack of DNA leaves this call unchecked. Germline values: CDR1 MNHEY, CDR2 SVGEGT. The length of the CDR3 is 15 residues. The CDR3 sequence: CASSSNRATNTEAFF.

V is TRBV12-3 or TRBV12-4 and J is TRBJ2-1; without DNA, the TCRdb call of TRBD2 cannot be checked. This CDR3 is 16 amino acids long. This CDR3 is CASRRPGLERDNEQFF.

V gene TRBV7-9 combines with J gene TRBJ2-5; TCRdb selects TRBD1, and the lack of DNA leaves this call unchecked. Germline-derived CDR1 and CDR2 are SEHNR and FQNEAQ (reference sequence). This CDR3 contains 15 residues. Here the CDR3 reads CASSFRDRDRETQYF.

The CDR3 is CASSRFPGLDQPQHF. The chain carries TRBV3-1 and TRBJ1-5; as DNA is missing, the TRBD1 call by TCRdb cannot be tested. Germline assignment: CDR1 LGHDT and CDR2 YNNKEL (reference sequence). The CDR3 is 15 residues long.

The chain employs TRBV6-5 and TRBJ1-1; the TRBD1 assignment by TCRdb is unverifiable without DNA. Germline V gene sequence: CDR1 MNHEY, CDR2 SVGAGI. This CDR3 is built from 12 residues. The CDR3 region is CASSSRLTEAFF.

The chain couples TRBV2 to TRBJ1-1. The CDR3 sequence is 17 residues long. The germline V gene has CDR1 SNHLY and CDR2 FYNNEI. The CDR3 loop is CASSEEAMESWDTEAFF.

The rearrangement joins TRBV24-1 to TRBJ2-3. The CDR3 length is 17 residues. Germline assignment: CDR1 KGHDR and CDR2 SFDVKD. The CDR3: CATSDNIWDSSTDTQYF.

The V gene is TRBV9, the J gene TRBJ2-7; the D call from TCRdb, TRBD1, cannot be confirmed without DNA. Per germline, CDR1 SGDLS and CDR2 YYNGEE. The CDR3 loop spans 16 amino acids. The CDR3 is CASSPWAAWGSSEQYF.

The V and J genes are TRBV29-1 and TRBJ2-1; TCRdb reports TRBD1, a call that lacks DNA to check it against. There are 15 residues in the CDR3. The germline V gene encodes CDR1 SQVTM and CDR2 ANQGSEA. This chain's CDR3 is CSVEAPGFSYNEQFF.

This chain joins TRBV19 and TRBJ2-1; TCRdb picks TRBD2, but there is no DNA to check that call. This CDR3 contains 17 residues. CDR1 LNHDA and CDR2 SQIVND come from the germline V gene (reference sequence). The CDR3 is CASSIVVWAGAYNEQFF.

This sequence joins TRBV5-5 and TRBJ2-1; the TCRdb D gene call, TRBD2, has no DNA to confirm it. Germline assignment: CDR1 SGHKS and CDR2 YYEKEE (reference sequence). The CDR3 covers 15 residues. The CDR3 is CASSHGGTNYNEQFF.

The chain has TRBV5-1 and TRBJ2-1; the D call from TCRdb, TRBD1, cannot be confirmed without DNA. The CDR3 is 15 amino acids. The germline CDR1 and CDR2 sequences are SGHRS and YFSETQ. CDR3 sequence reads: CASRVYRESYNEQFF.

The chain uses TRBV6-5 and TRBJ2-3; absent DNA, TCRdb's TRBD1 call cannot be checked. Germline-derived CDR1 and CDR2 are MNHEY and SVGAGI. This CDR3 has 15 residues. CDR3 protein: CASGKLWGSTDTQYF.

The chain has TRBV15 and TRBJ2-3; with no DNA, the TCRdb D assignment of TRBD1 cannot be verified. CDR1 and CDR2 (germline): LNHNV, YYDKDF (reference sequence). The CDR3 is 15 residues long. The CDR3 protein is CATSSLTGGFDTQYF.

CDR3: CASSLDQIQGDTQYF. The chain joins TRBV28 to TRBJ2-3; checking the TCRdb D call of TRBD1 is not possible without DNA. Germline values: CDR1 MDHEN, CDR2 SYDVKM. The CDR3 runs to 15 residues.

This rearrangement joins TRBV4-3 to TRBJ2-7; TCRdb gives TRBD1 as the D gene, but with no DNA this cannot be confirmed. CDR3 length: 15 residues. Germline V CDR1 and CDR2: LGHNA, YSLEER. The CDR3 is CASSQDWGRGYEQYF.

The chain is built from TRBV19 and TRBJ2-7; absent DNA, TCRdb's TRBD2 call cannot be checked. The CDR3 contains 16 residues. CDR1 and CDR2 from the germline V gene are LNHDA and SQIVND (reference sequence). CDR3 protein: CASSPTWRLAESEQYF. Full variable domain (rest looked up from reference TRBV19 and TRBJ2-7): DGGITQSPKYLFRKEGQNVTLSCEQNLNHDAMYWYRQDPGQGLRLIYYSQIVNDFQKGDIAEGYSVSREKKESFPLTVTSAQKNPTAFYLCASSPTWRLAESEQYFGPGTRLTVT.

The chain joins TRBV28 to TRBJ2-7; checking the TCRdb D call of TRBD1 is not possible without DNA. The germline gives CDR1 MDHEN, CDR2 SYDVKM. CDR3 size: 14 residues. CDR3 sequence: CASSFHRDFYEQYF.

This chain connects TRBV5-1 to TRBJ1-1; TCRdb names TRBD1, which stays unverified in the absence of DNA. This CDR3 has 15 amino acids. Per the germline V gene, CDR1 is SGHRS and CDR2 is YFSETQ. Here the CDR3 reads CASSQDSNYNTEAFF.

V usage is TRBV5-6 and J usage is TRBJ1-4. Germline assignment: CDR1 SGHDT and CDR2 YYEEEE. The CDR3 is 15 residues long. This CDR3 reads CASRVFRSTNEKLFF.